Below, 17 T cell receptor beta chains from the same sample are listed, as sequenced in a study of CD8 T cells in ankylosing spondylitis. Each CDR3 protein is one row after TCRdb ran MiXCR on the 5' RACE reads. The sample lists 350,000 or so distinct CDR3 sequences, more than 9% occurring once. Sample: blood, either unsorted or a sorted T cell fraction (not recorded which). The receptor set was obtained from a female donor with ankylosing spondylitis or in good health (not recorded which).

This clonotype was detected many times. At one end, the junction sequence differs from germline, possibly due to a read error. The V and J genes are TRBV7-7 and TRBJ2-3, with TRBD1 identical over 7 bases. This CDR3 spans 16 amino acids. The germline V gene encodes CDR1 SSHAT and CDR2 FNYEAQ (reference sequence). The CDR3 protein is CASSSTQTGMKDTQYF. Here the CDR3 DNA reads TGTGCTAGCAGCTCCACCCAGACAGGGATGAAAGATACGCAGTATTTT.

This clonotype has ten or more counts. The chain joins TRBV29-1 to TRBJ2-2; perhaps D is TRBD1 or TRBD2 (5 bases each). CDR3 length: 13 amino acids. V lost 7 bases and J lost 8, with 17 bases in between. In germline, CDR1 is SQVTM, CDR2 ANQGSEA. The CDR3 protein is CSAEGRGGGELFF. Written as DNA, the CDR3 is TGCAGCGCCGAGGGACGGGGCGGGGGGGAGCTGTTTTTT.

This clonotype has just a few counts. The chain has TRBV3-1 and TRBJ2-1; no firm D call. The germline V gene has CDR1 LGHDT and CDR2 YNNKEL (reference sequence). The CDR3 length is 15 residues. V lost 5 bases and J lost 0, with 11 bases in between. CDR3 sequence: CASSRHPSSYNEQFF. CDR3 nucleotide sequence: TGTGCCAGCAGCAGACATCCGAGCTCCTACAATGAGCAGTTCTTC.

Many counts were recorded for this clonotype. This chain connects TRBV5-1 to TRBJ2-5; D possibly corresponds to TRBD2 (5 bases). Germline-derived CDR1 and CDR2 are SGHRS and YFSETQ. V was cut by 5 bases and J by 3 bases, with 20 bases left in between. This CDR3 is built from 16 residues. The CDR3 region is CASRVTSGLGEETQYF. The CDR3 DNA sequence: TGCGCCAGCAGAGTGACCTCAGGACTTGGAGAAGAGACCCAGTACTTC.

This clonotype was counted ten times or more. The rearrangement joins TRBV20-1 to TRBJ2-1; TRBD2 agrees at 12 bases. Germline CDR1 reads DFQATT; CDR2 reads SNEGSKA (reference sequence). The CDR3 loop spans 13 amino acids. V lost 6 bases and J lost 7; bases outside the gene matches: 4. CDR3 sequence reads: CSARTSGENEQFF. In DNA, the CDR3 is TGCAGTGCGAGGACTAGCGGGGAGAATGAGCAGTTCTTC.

This chain joins TRBV27 and TRBJ2-7; D not resolved. Germline lookup yields CDR1 MNHEY and CDR2 SMNVEV (reference sequence). V was trimmed by 3 bases and J by 4 bases, leaving 10 bases between them. CDR3 length equals 13 residues. The CDR3 loop is CASSFSTGYEQYF. The CDR3 DNA follows: TGTGCCAGCAGTTTCTCGACTGGGTACGAGCAGTACTTC.

In its sample, this clonotype was seen a few times. The chain uses TRBV30 and TRBJ2-1; 10 nucleotides align to TRBD2. Germline V gene sequence: CDR1 GTSNPN, CDR2 SVGIG (reference sequence). There are 14 residues in the CDR3. The trim removed 7 bases at V and 7 bases at J, leaving 10 bases unmatched. The CDR3 is CASTGTSVFNEQFF. In nucleotides, the CDR3 is TGTGCCTCCACCGGGACTAGCGTGTTTAATGAGCAGTTCTTC.

Many counts were recorded for this clonotype. This chain uses TRBV4-2 with TRBJ1-4, with 8 bases matching TRBD1. With 0 bases clipped from V and 8 bases from J, the junction kept 5 bases outside the gene matches. The CDR3 length is 15 residues. Germline lookup yields CDR1 LGHNA and CDR2 YNFKEQ. The CDR3 reads CASSQEGQVREKLFF. CDR3 nucleotide sequence: TGTGCCAGCAGCCAAGAGGGACAGGTTCGGGAAAAACTGTTTTTT.

Many counts were recorded for this clonotype. The chain recombines TRBV20-1 with TRBJ1-4; TRBD1 aligns across 7 bases. The CDR3 runs to 14 residues. Trimming cost V 5 bases and J 4 bases; bases outside gene matches: 7. Germline lookup yields CDR1 DFQATT and CDR2 SNEGSKA (reference sequence). In DNA form, the CDR3 reads TGCAGTGCTGGTGCCGGGACAGTTAATGAAAAACTGTTTTTT. Its protein product is CSAGAGTVNEKLFF.

In its sample, this clonotype was seen a few times. This chain connects TRBV3-1 to TRBJ2-2; 8 nucleotides agree with TRBD2. In germline, CDR1 is LGHDT, CDR2 YNNKEL (reference sequence). V shed 4 bases, J shed 4 bases, and the junction held 5 bases outside the gene matches. CDR3 length: 15 residues. In nucleotides, the CDR3 is TGTGCCAGCAGCCCCACCGGGACTAGCACCGGGGAGCTGTTTTTT. It translates to CASSPTGTSTGELFF.

At least ten counts were recorded for this clonotype. The chain recombines TRBV5-1 with TRBJ2-7; D possibly corresponds to TRBD2 (5 bases). The ends were cut back, 4 bases at V and 3 bases at J, with 17 bases in the middle. The CDR3 totals 15 residues. Per germline, CDR1 SGHRS and CDR2 YFSETQ. The CDR3 nucleotides read TGCGCCAGCAGCGTGGTATTCGGGGAGTACTACGAGCAGTACTTC. It yields the protein CASSVVFGEYYEQYF.

This clonotype turned up a few times. The chain recombines TRBV12-3 or TRBV12-4 with TRBJ1-1; 7 bases align to TRBD1. V dropped 7 bases and J dropped 6; count of bases not matched to a gene: 14. This CDR3 spans 15 amino acids. The CDR3 is CASTYEGQKVAEAFF. For the CDR3, the DNA is TGTGCCAGCACCTATGAGGGACAGAAGGTTGCTGAAGCTTTCTTT.

There are many counts of this clonotype. This chain uses TRBV20-1 with TRBJ2-3; 8 bases agree with TRBD1. This CDR3 contains 13 residues. Germline CDR1 reads DFQATT; CDR2 reads SNEGSKA (reference sequence). The CDR3 DNA reads as TGCAGGGCCGCGGGACAGGTGGCAGATACGCAGTATTTT. It codes for CRAAGQVADTQYF.

Comment on this clonotype: A much more abundant neighbour one base away suggests this may be a read error. The genes are TRBV7-2 and TRBJ2-5; D remains ambiguous. CDR1 is SGHTA, CDR2 FQGNSA, per germline. The CDR3 consists of 13 residues. V lost 5 bases and J 0 bases, leaving 7 bases between the germline ends. The DNA for the CDR3 is TGTGCCAGCAGCATTCGGCACCAAGAGACCCAGTACTTC. It specifies CASSIRHQETQYF. Together with reference TRBV7-2 and TRBJ2-5, the CDR3 gives the full variable domain: GAGVSQSPSNKVTEKGKDVELRCDPISGHTALYWYRQSLGQGLEFLIYFQGNSAPDKSGLPSDRFSAERTGGSVSTLTIQRTQQEDSAVYLCASSIRHQETQYFGPGTRLLVL.

This clonotype was found many times. This rearrangement joins TRBV12-3 or TRBV12-4 to TRBJ2-2, with D possibly matching TRBD1 (5 bases). The CDR3 runs to 13 residues. Deletions cut 7 bases from V and 7 bases from J, with 13 bases between. Here the CDR3 DNA reads TGTGCCAGCATTACCCAGGGCGGCGGGGAGCTGTTTTTT. This sequence encodes CASITQGGGELFF.

This clonotype was seen more than once but under ten times. V is TRBV20-1 and J is TRBJ2-5; TRBD2 matches at 10 bases. After removal of 3 bases from V and 1 base from J, the junction contained 5 bases not matched to a gene. This CDR3 has 15 residues. The V gene's germline CDR1 is DFQATT and CDR2 SNEGSKA (reference sequence). The CDR3 region is CSASLLAGAQETQYF. The CDR3 DNA follows: TGCAGTGCTAGCCTTCTAGCGGGAGCCCAAGAGACCCAGTACTTC.

In its sample, this clonotype was seen many times. The chain links TRBV12-3 or TRBV12-4 to TRBJ1-1; D uncertain. The CDR3 spans 14 residues. Trimming stripped 3 bases from V and 2 bases from J, with 10 bases between. As DNA, the CDR3 is TGTGCCAGCAGTTTCTCCGGACCCAACACTGAAGCTTTCTTT. This codes for CASSFSGPNTEAFF.